The present entry profiles one T cell receptor (beta chain) with its context. This sample was included in a study of cytomegalovirus exposure and HLA in healthy donors. The PCR was carried out with 60 Vbeta primers and 13 Jbeta primers. Assay used: immunoSEQ multiplex PCR; TCRdb lists only in-frame clones, some missing. The data contain about 120,000 clones, roughly 66% of them singletons. V dropped 1 base and J dropped 4 bases, with 20 bases sitting between them. Germline CDR1 reads KGHSH; CDR2 reads LQKENI. This CDR3 is built from 18 residues. Sequencing input: PBMCs. This clonotype originated in a young man in good health and CMV-seronegative. The J gene is TRBJ1-3, the V gene TRBV18; weak D call: TRBD1 (6 bases). CDR3 coding DNA: TGTGCCAGCTCACCACGAATAGTGGGCAGGGGATCGGGAAACACCATATATTTT. Translating it yields CASSPRIVGRGSGNTIYF. The whole variable domain, filled in from reference TRBV18 and TRBJ1-3, reads NAGVMQNPRHLVRRRGQEARLRCSPMKGHSHVYWYRQLPEEGLKFMVYLQKENIIDESGMPKERFSAEFPKEGPSILRIQQVVRGDSAAYFCASSPRIVGRGSGNTIYFGEGSWLTVV.